A single sample gave rise to the 20 T cell receptor beta chains below, sequenced in a study of Ad26.COV2.S vaccination and SARS-CoV-2 variants (dated by TCRdb to the early 2020s). Libraries were built with the immunoSEQ multiplex PCR assay. The immuneACCESS repertoire file appears here via TCRdb, limited to in-frame rearrangements. These files lack a portion of the clones; in checked studies, under half of the deficit traces to unresolved V genes, and the cause of the others is not known. The sample table holds about 350,000 clones, of which roughly nine tenths were seen once. Around 5.8% of the sample belongs to the ten largest clones. The treatment or condition label for this specimen denotes: roughly 18 received Ad26.COV2.S at low or high dose, single or two shots; 5 received placebo; per-sample allocation not given. For vaccine and placebo recipients, the sequenced repertoires came from samples collected on day 63 after the first injection.

Sequences were derived from peripheral blood, sampled in a trial of Ad26.COV2.S vaccine versus placebo. All receptors come from a person aged 18-60 years who received the Ad26.COV2.S COVID-19 vaccine or a placebo.

The V and J genes are TRBV7-9 and TRBJ1-1, with a tentative D call TRBD1 (5 bases). Looked up from germline, CDR1 is SEHNR and CDR2 is FQNEAQ (reference sequence). The germline V and J ends were trimmed by 1 base and 5 bases, with 11 bases remaining between them. CDR3 length equals 14 residues. The CDR3 region is CASSLGAGLTEAFF. The CDR3 region has the DNA TGTGCCAGCAGCTTAGGGGCAGGGTTAACTGAAGCTTTCTTT.

The gene calls are TRBV28 and TRBJ2-1; tentatively, D is TRBD1 or TRBD2 (5 bases each). CDR1 and CDR2 from the germline V gene are MDHEN and SYDVKM. This CDR3 comprises 14 residues. Deletions cut 5 bases from V and 9 bases from J, with 17 bases between. CDR3 region: CASSPSGSGAEQFF. The CDR3 DNA reads TGTGCCAGCAGTCCCTCGGGGTCCGGGGCTGAGCAGTTCTTC.

The chain joins TRBV27 to TRBJ2-1; tentatively, D is TRBD1 (6 bases). V was shortened by 2 bases and J by 8 bases, with 10 bases between the two germline ends. The CDR3 contains 13 residues. Looked up from germline, CDR1 is MNHEY and CDR2 is SMNVEV (reference sequence). The CDR3 loop is CASSLHGQYEQFF. Written as DNA, the CDR3 is TGTGCCAGCAGTTTACACGGACAGTATGAGCAGTTCTTC.

This chain joins TRBV28 and TRBJ1-3; 8 bases match TRBD1. V gave up 4 bases and J gave up 7 bases; unmatched junction bases: 3. Looked up from germline, CDR1 is MDHEN and CDR2 is SYDVKM. The CDR3 is made up of 13 amino acids. In DNA form, the CDR3 reads TGTGCCAGCAGTTCGGGACAGGCGAACACCATATATTTT. As protein: CASSSGQANTIYF.

CDR3 in amino acids: CAWSVPEVGSQYF. CDR3 DNA: TGTGCCTGGAGTGTACCTGAGGTGGGGTCGCAGTACTTC. The V gene is TRBV30, the J gene TRBJ2-7; D remains ambiguous. This CDR3 is built from 13 residues. Germline values: CDR1 GTSNPN, CDR2 SVGIG (reference sequence). Trimming cost V 0 bases and J 9 bases, with 15 bases left between them.

The DNA for the CDR3 is TGTGCCAGCAGCGTAGCTCCCTATGAGGAGCCTTACAATGAGCAGTTCTTC. Its translation is CASSVAPYEEPYNEQFF. This chain joins TRBV9 and TRBJ2-1; no reliable D call. The CDR3 extends over 17 amino acids. V was cut by 0 bases and J by 4 bases, with 17 bases left in between. CDR1 SGDLS and CDR2 YYNGEE come from the germline V gene. The full variable domain, its missing parts supplied by reference TRBV9 and TRBJ2-1, is DSGVTQTPKHLITATGQRVTLRCSPRSGDLSVYWYQQSLDQGLQFLIQYYNGEERAKGNILERFSAQQFPDLHSELNLSSLELGDSALYFCASSVAPYEEPYNEQFFGPGTRLTVL.

V usage is TRBV19 and J usage is TRBJ1-1, with TRBD1 as a possible D gene (5 bases). V dropped 3 bases and J dropped 5 bases, with 13 bases sitting between them. Germline CDR1 is LNHDA and CDR2 is SQIVND (reference sequence). This CDR3 comprises 14 residues. The CDR3 DNA sequence: TGTGCCAGTAGTATGCAGGGTGCGAGAACTGAAGCTTTCTTT. This codes for CASSMQGARTEAFF.

This clone was counted once. The chain is built from TRBV9 and TRBJ2-3, with 7 bases lining up with TRBD2. CDR3 length equals 15 residues. The J segment lost 0 bases and the V segment lost 1 base, leaving 2 bases of the junction unmatched. From germline, CDR1 is SGDLS and CDR2 YYNGEE. CDR3 bases: TGTGCCAGCAGCGTATTAGCGGGTAGCACAGATACGCAGTATTTT. Encoded protein: CASSVLAGSTDTQYF.

The CDR3 DNA sequence: TGTGCCAGTAGTATCCCCCCCCAGCCCCAGCATTTT. It yields the protein CASSIPPQPQHF. This chain uses TRBV19 with TRBJ1-5, with D unresolved. Trimming shortened V by 3 bases and J by 7 bases, and 7 bases separated the two germline ends. The CDR3 is 12 residues long. Germline CDR1 is LNHDA and CDR2 is SQIVND (reference sequence).

This clone appeared once. The chain combines TRBV10-3 with TRBJ2-1; 9 bases align to TRBD2. CDR3 length: 15 residues. The germline CDR1 and CDR2 sequences are ENHRY and SYGVKD. Trimming cost V 2 bases and J 4 bases; bases outside gene matches: 3. In DNA, the CDR3 is TGTGCCATCAGTGAGCAGCTAGCGGGGTACAATGAGCAGTTCTTC. Residues: CAISEQLAGYNEQFF.

The chain recombines TRBV18 with TRBJ2-7; D is possibly TRBD1 (5 bases). From germline, CDR1 is KGHSH and CDR2 LQKENI. The CDR3 runs to 13 residues. Trimming pared 3 bases from V and 1 base from J, leaving 7 bases between. The CDR3 loop is CASSPGPSYEQYF. DNA for the CDR3: TGTGCCAGCTCACCGGGGCCGTCCTACGAGCAGTACTTC.

The chain combines TRBV11-1 with TRBJ2-1, with 8 bases identical to TRBD1. The germline V gene has CDR1 SGHAT and CDR2 FQDESV (reference sequence). J gave up 10 bases and V 6 bases, and 11 bases lay outside the gene matches. This CDR3 comprises 14 residues. This chain's CDR3 is CASRDRQGAREQFF. The DNA of the CDR3 is TGTGCCAGCAGGGACCGCCAGGGGGCCAGGGAGCAGTTCTTC.

The chain is built from TRBV6-2 or TRBV6-3 and TRBJ2-7, with D possibly being TRBD2 (7 bases). Trimming removed 0 bases from V and 5 bases from J, with 14 bases in between. The CDR3 has 15 amino acids. In germline, CDR1 is MNHEY, CDR2 SVGEGT. The CDR3 nucleotides read TGTGCCAGCAGTTACTCGTCGGGGGGCAGGGACGAGCAGTACTTC. It yields the protein CASSYSSGGRDEQYF.

CDR3 coding DNA: TGTGCCAGCAGTTATTCTCAGGGAGATTCACCCCTCCACTTT. This gives the protein CASSYSQGDSPLHF. V gene TRBV6-6 combines with J gene TRBJ1-6, with D possibly TRBD1 on 5 matching bases. With 3 bases removed from V and 8 bases from J, the gap between germline ends came to 11 bases. The CDR3 runs to 14 residues. The germline gives CDR1 MNHNY, CDR2 SVGAGI (reference sequence).

The chain employs TRBV28 and TRBJ2-1; 15 nucleotides line up with TRBD2. Germline loops: CDR1 MDHEN, CDR2 SYDVKM. This CDR3 contains 16 residues. V lost 8 bases, J lost 1 base, and 3 bases stayed unmatched. As DNA, the CDR3 is TGTGCCAGCGGGACTAGCGGGAGGAGGTCCTACAATGAGCAGTTCTTC. It is translated as CASGTSGRRSYNEQFF.

The rearrangement uses TRBV6-5 and TRBJ1-1, with D possibly matching TRBD1 (5 bases). The V end lost 8 bases, the J end lost 2 bases, and 12 bases lay between the germline ends. Germline V gene lookup returns CDR1 MNHEY and CDR2 SVGAGI. There are 13 residues in the CDR3. The CDR3 sequence: CASGRGTNTEAFF. CDR3 in DNA: TGTGCCAGCGGGAGGGGCACAAACACTGAAGCTTTCTTT.

This clone was recorded a few times. V gene TRBV9 combines with J gene TRBJ2-1; 8 nucleotides match TRBD2. The V gene end was trimmed by 0 bases and the J gene end by 6 bases; junction bases not matched to a gene: 11. CDR1 is SGDLS and CDR2 is YYNGEE in the germline V gene. The CDR3 length is 17 residues. The CDR3 loop is CASSVVPTSGPGNEQFF. The DNA of the CDR3 is TGTGCCAGCAGCGTAGTACCCACTAGCGGCCCAGGCAATGAGCAGTTCTTC. Complete variable domain (other parts from reference TRBV9 and TRBJ2-1): DSGVTQTPKHLITATGQRVTLRCSPRSGDLSVYWYQQSLDQGLQFLIQYYNGEERAKGNILERFSAQQFPDLHSELNLSSLELGDSALYFCASSVVPTSGPGNEQFFGPGTRLTVL.

The rearrangement links TRBV19 to TRBJ2-5, with D possibly called TRBD1 or TRBD2 (5 bases each). The V end was cut by 1 base, the J end by 4 bases, with 16 bases between. CDR3 length: 16 amino acids. Per the germline V gene, CDR1 is LNHDA and CDR2 is SQIVND (reference sequence). CDR3 sequence (DNA): TGTGCCAGTAGTATAGTTGCCGGGACGGGTGGAGAGACCCAGTACTTC. Translated: CASSIVAGTGGETQYF.

The chain uses TRBV9 and TRBJ2-5, with D perhaps being TRBD1 or TRBD2 (6 bases each). The V gene lost 0 bases and the J gene lost 4 bases, with 13 bases spanning the gap. The CDR3 loop spans 15 amino acids. Germline CDR1 reads SGDLS; CDR2 reads YYNGEE. The CDR3 sequence: CASSVGPGAGETQYF. The DNA of the CDR3 is TGTGCCAGCAGCGTAGGTCCGGGGGCAGGAGAGACCCAGTACTTC.

The table lists this clone with a few counts. The CDR3 nucleotides read TGTGCCAGCAGCCAGGGAATCGCCACTGAAGCTTTCTTT. Amino acid sequence: CASSQGIATEAFF. This chain links TRBV14 with TRBJ1-1; D gene uncertain. Trimming took off 3 bases at V and 4 bases at J, with 9 bases between the two ends. The CDR3 is 13 amino acids. Germline CDR1 is SGHDN and CDR2 is FVKESK.